This TCR beta chain is from a study of cytomegalovirus exposure and HLA in healthy donors. The CDR3 sequence is 15 residues long. Germline V gives CDR1 SGHNT, CDR2 YYREEE (reference sequence). The ends were cut back, 0 bases at V and 8 bases at J, with 15 bases in the middle. 13 Jbeta primers and 60 Vbeta primers were used for the PCR. The repertoire was sequenced with immunoSEQ multiplex PCR; TCRdb's copy has only in-frame clones and lacks some. The sample lists around 94,000 clones, around 80% seen once, with approximately 4.7% in the top ten. The sequence was collected from a male donor in good health and CMV-seropositive. Material: PBMCs. This chain connects TRBV5-4 to TRBJ2-1; possibly TRBD2 for D (6 bases). The DNA of the CDR3 is TGTGCCAGCAGCTTGGGTCAGAATCGCGGGGATGAGCAGTTCTTC. Protein sequence: CASSLGQNRGDEQFF.